What follows is one TCR beta chain and its context. This sample stems from a study of blood T cell repertoires in COVID-19. For the study at large: Sources were T cells, B-cell-depleted T cells, or PBMCs; the material itself was cDNA or gDNA.

As originally analysed: Amplifying reference gene primers gave estimates of nucleated cell counts. Here immunoSEQ multiplex PCR was the method, and the copy in TCRdb shows in-frame clones only, minus some. V and J calls and clone size are given by that table; D and trimming were obtained from the DNA. The sample yields 40,000 to 65,000 clones, around 86% seen once. V shed 5 bases, J shed 9 bases, and the junction held 9 bases outside the gene matches. Germline CDR1 and CDR2: SNHLY and FYNNEI. The CDR3 totals 14 residues. This TCR derives from a man at least 80 years old with acute or convalescent COVID-19. The source material was peripheral blood. The chain is built from TRBV2 and TRBJ1-5, with TRBD1 matching over 8 bases. DNA for the CDR3: TGTGCCAGCAGTCCTGACAGGGGCCCCGGGCCCCAGCATTTT. It codes for CASSPDRGPGPQHF. Drawing the rest from reference TRBV2 and TRBJ1-5, the complete variable domain is EPEVTQTPSHQVTQMGQEVILRCVPISNHLYFYWYRQILGQKVEFLVSFYNNEISEKSEIFDDQFSVERPDGSNFTLKIRSTKLEDSAMYFCASSPDRGPGPQHFGDGTRLSIL.